This paragraph reports one T cell receptor beta chain. Its antigen is still unknown. The sample is drawn from a study of cytomegalovirus exposure and HLA in healthy donors. Broader study findings: In a later analysis, HLA-associated TCR beta chains were more clonally expanded than equally common others. TCR beta sequences reportedly predicted most subjects' HLA-A and HLA-B alleles accurately.

Vbeta (60) and Jbeta (13) primers were used in the PCR. Repertoires were generated with immunoSEQ multiplex PCR, while TCRdb's copy carries only in-frame clones and drops some. The sample has 130,000 or so clones, 85% to 90% seen once. The V end lost 3 bases, the J end lost 4 bases, and 15 bases lay between the germline ends. The CDR3 is 15 residues long. Germline assignment: CDR1 MNHEY and CDR2 SMNVEV (reference sequence). This clonotype was obtained from a woman in her 30s in good health and CMV-seronegative. This sequence joins TRBV27 and TRBJ1-2; unclear D gene. The sample comprised PBMCs. In nucleotides, the CDR3 is TGTGCCAGCAGTTTGGGCCCCCCAACTTTCTATGGCTACACCTTC. It specifies CASSLGPPTFYGYTF.